This TCR beta chain was identified in a study of tumor-infiltrating lymphocytes in primary liver carcinoma. At the level of the study: The patients comprised men and women between the ages of 30 and 69 years. The study, taken as a whole, reports: Tumor samples exhibited a significantly greater top-250-clone fraction than blood samples (p = 0.039).

The study extracted blood RNA from unsorted whole blood and also extracted germline DNA. Before any surgery took place, approximately 4 milliliters of peripheral blood were collected. V was cut by 3 bases and J by 5 bases, with 11 bases left in between. This CDR3 is built from 14 residues. The germline gives CDR1 MNHNS, CDR2 SASEGT. TCR beta cDNA was made from approximately 540 ng total RNA with a constant-region primer. ARM-PCR was slightly modified, and three nested multiplex PCR rounds with it gave rise to the TCR beta libraries. It was with TRBV1-TRBV30 forward primers and a C-beta reverse primer that the first two PCR rounds were run, at about 10 cycles each. A single record per CDR3 protein comes from TCRdb applying MiXCR to the multiplex PCR reads. The sample yields around 330,000 distinct CDR3 sequences, about 50% seen once. This clonotype has a count of ten or more. The antigen is undetermined.

The sequencing input was peripheral blood. The rearrangement joins TRBV6-1 to TRBJ2-1; the D is unclear. This clonotype originated in a woman in her 30s with primary liver carcinoma and hepatitis B virus infection. The CDR3 nucleotides read TGTGCCAGCAGTGATGAATACCGCAACAATGAGCAGTTCTTC. It translates to CASSDEYRNNEQFF.